This T cell receptor (beta chain) was documented in a study of T cells after yellow fever vaccination (dated by TCRdb to about 2019). Looking at the study overall: Libraries from fractions with low cell numbers were prepared with the SMART-Seq v4 Ultra Low Input RNA kit. To follow T-cell clones before and after primary and booster YFV17D yellow fever vaccination, bulk TCR alpha and beta repertoires were sequenced over time. Two healthy male donors made up the cohort, one aged 18 to 30 years and the other aged 30 to 39 years. Blood samples were taken at several timepoints before and after primary and secondary immunization, and bulk PBMC replicates and cell subsets were isolated.

The germline V and J ends show losses of 4 bases and 8 bases respectively, and no gene match explains 13 bases of the junction. From cysteine to phenylalanine, the CDR3 is 16 amino acids long. The retained sequence is limited to the CDR3, 48 bases, with the frame set at the first base. The germline V gene (reference sequence) sets CDR1 to SGHNT and CDR2 to YYREEE. Points on this clonotype: Its specific antigen is unknown. One base away there is no much larger clone; base qualities are not given.

Beyond this particular receptor, the publication reports: Most clones expanded after primary vaccination (approximately 97% of CD4 and roughly 90% of CD8) were re-detected after the booster, suggesting that broad memory maintenance occurred. The secondary T-cell response was found to be weaker but faster than the primary response, with a peak reached on day 5 rather than on day 15. A small fraction of clonotypes appeared in both the CD4 and CD8 compartments, likely as a result of convergent recombination. Because abundant contaminating clonotypes from the bulk population could be contained in FACS-sorted repertoires, computational filtering was required. Because the study included only a couple of donors, the extent to which the findings can be generalized is limited.

In light of the paper, this sample's treatment or condition label describes: live attenuated yellow fever vaccine strain. Two biological replicates of bulk PBMCs were collected at each blood-draw timepoint. A standard Ficoll-Paque protocol was used to isolate PBMCs from peripheral blood. TriZol was used to extract RNA from bulk PBMCs, CD4 and CD8 fractions, and dextramer-positive and dextramer-negative fractions. Sequencing was carried out with an Illumina NovaSeq 6000. TCR cDNA was synthesized by 5'RACE template switching, which introduced a universal primer site and unique molecular identifiers. Priming of cDNA synthesis was performed from both the TCR alpha and TCR beta constant segments. Two PCR steps were used to amplify libraries, with sample barcodes and sequencing adapters being added in the second step. Libraries were sequenced on Illumina HiSeq 2500 (2x100 bp) or NovaSeq (2x150 bp). The original methods were these. Demultiplexing of reads and collapsing into UMI consensus sequences were performed with MIGEC, and V(D)J alignment was carried out with MiXCR. Vaccine-responding clonotypes were defined with edgeR using replicate PBMC samples, requiring FDR below 0.01 and a log2 fold change above 5 up to day 15. Bulk clonotypes were assigned CD4 or CD8 identity according to which sequenced CD4 or CD8 repertoire held them at higher abundance. Through fastp at Q25 and MiXCR, TCRdb rebuilt clones from the public reads, retaining in-frame beta chains. CDR3 protein duplicates are merged, each entry listing the most common genes and DNA. None of the V and J calls come from the authors' own analysis; TCRdb made them. The sample table holds a few hundred thousand distinct CDR3 sequences, of which about 4% were seen once. The leading ten clones occupy roughly 24% of the sample.

Sequenced material: PBMCs, taken 5 days after the yellow fever booster vaccination. The V gene is TRBV5-4 and the J gene is TRBJ2-1, with 9 middle bases fitting TRBD2. This clonotype was obtained from a man aged 18 to 29 who received the YFV17D yellow fever vaccine. The bases are TGTGCCAGCAGCACCGGAGCACTAGCGGGTGTCGATGAGCAGTTCTTC. Its translation reads: CASSTGALAGVDEQFF.